This T cell receptor beta chain was recovered during a study of a mutant IDH1 vaccine in newly diagnosed glioma. About the study: Antecedent treatment encompassed radiotherapy, temozolomide, or their combination; the majority received both. Study-level results: Variations in leading peripheral T cell clonotypes appeared to have no connection with pseudoprogression.

Regarding this clone: Its target is not known.

Repertoires were generated with immunoSEQ multiplex PCR, while TCRdb's copy carries only in-frame clones and drops some. The repertoire includes fewer than 50,000 clones, 75% to 85% of them detected once, and approximately 9.9% sits in the top ten. Stated time point: baseline, week 1 (first vaccination visit). Treatment in this sample: pre-vaccination baseline after standard-of-care therapy. The length of the CDR3 is 14 residues. Germline CDR1 and CDR2: SGHVS and FNYEAQ. V lost 1 base and J lost 4, with 10 bases in between. The V and J genes are TRBV7-6 and TRBJ1-2, with unresolved D. Sequencing was performed on PBMCs, taken from a glioma patient treated with radiotherapy, temozolomide or both. The sequence derives from a man aged 40-55 years with glioma. Some clones in this sample may be carry-over from other donors' samples. In nucleotides, the CDR3 is TGTGCCAGCAGCTTAGGGAGGAGCGGCTATGGCTACACCTTC. It specifies CASSLGRSGYGYTF. Full variable domain (outside the CDR3, taken from reference TRBV7-6 and TRBJ1-2): GAGVSQSPRYKVTKRGQDVALRCDPISGHVSLYWYRQALGQGPEFLTYFNYEAQQDKSGLPNDRFSAERPEGSISTLTIQRTEQRDSAMYRCASSLGRSGYGYTFGSGTRLTVV.